The subject of this entry is one TCR beta chain. This specimen belongs to a study of blood T cell repertoires in COVID-19. Clones were sequenced by immunoSEQ multiplex PCR, and TCRdb holds only the in-frame ones, with some missing. The profile shows about 140,000 clones, approximately 80% of them singletons. Germline assignment: CDR1 SGHTA and CDR2 FQGNSA. CDR3 length equals 13 residues. V lost 6 bases to trimming and J lost 4 bases, with 11 bases between them. Material for sequencing was peripheral blood. The chain combines TRBV7-2 with TRBJ2-3; the D gene is possibly TRBD2 (5 bases). The TCR comes from a human donor in a cohort sampled during active COVID-19. CDR3 nucleotides: TGTGCCAGCAGTTCAGGAGCGGCAGATACGCAGTATTTT. Amino acids: CASSSGAADTQYF.